This entry lists 14 T cell receptor beta chains sequenced from one sample in a study of shared clonotypes between healthy human individuals (dated by TCRdb to 2018 to 2020). Library creation used the immunoSEQ multiplex PCR assay. The table comes from immuneACCESS by way of TCRdb, which keeps in-frame sequences with V and J called. Part of the clones is missing from these tables; in studies checked, under half for an unresolved V gene and the rest for unknown reasons. The sample table records some 1,600,000 clones; 95% to 99% of these occur just once. Together, the top ten hold about 0.4% of the sample. The sample was naive CD4+ T cells sorted from blood. Taken with the paper, the label for cell subset or site translates to: CD45RA+ positively selected. These receptors were obtained from a man younger than 45 in good health.

This chain links TRBV28 with TRBJ1-1; 8 bases fit TRBD1. The CDR3 runs to 15 residues. The trim removed 5 bases at V and 8 bases at J, leaving 13 bases unmatched. CDR1 is MDHEN and CDR2 is SYDVKM in the germline V gene. The DNA of the CDR3 is TGTGCCAGCAGTACACCATCGACAGGGGAAGGGGAAGCTTTCTTT. Translation: CASSTPSTGEGEAFF.

The chain is built from TRBV7-3 and TRBJ2-1; TRBD2 matches at 9 bases. Trimming cost V 5 bases and J 8 bases; bases outside gene matches: 16. This CDR3 is 17 amino acids long. CDR1 and CDR2 from the germline V gene are SGHTA and FQGTGA. The chain's CDR3 is CASSPAPLRGGYDEQFF. The CDR3 bases are TGTGCCAGCAGCCCAGCCCCTTTGCGGGGGGGTTACGATGAGCAGTTCTTC.

The chain joins TRBV5-4 to TRBJ2-1; 9 nucleotides agree with TRBD2. The CDR3 length is 16 residues. The germline CDR1 and CDR2 sequences are SGHNT and YYREEE (reference sequence). The V segment lost 1 base and the J segment 0 bases; nucleotides outside the gene matches: 2. The CDR3 DNA sequence: TGTGCCAGCAGCTTGCGAGCGGGGGGCTCCTACAATGAGCAGTTCTTC. Residues: CASSLRAGGSYNEQFF. The variable domain in full, with the rest retrieved from reference TRBV5-4 and TRBJ2-1, is ETGVTQSPTHLIKTRGQQVTLRCSSQSGHNTVSWYQQALGQGPQFIFQYYREEENGRGNFPPRFSGLQFPNYSSELNVNALELDDSALYLCASSLRAGGSYNEQFFGPGTRLTVL.

The rearrangement links TRBV15 to TRBJ2-7; 7 bases fit TRBD1. The CDR3 length is 13 residues. Germline values: CDR1 LNHNV, CDR2 YYDKDF (reference sequence). J lost 3 bases, V lost 5 bases, and 4 bases had no gene match. The CDR3 region has the DNA TGTGCCACCAGCCGACAGGGCGGCTACGAGCAGTACTTC. Protein: CATSRQGGYEQYF.

The V and J genes are TRBV28 and TRBJ1-5; no firm D call. V shed 5 bases and J shed 6 bases, with 8 bases lying between them. The germline V gene has CDR1 MDHEN and CDR2 SYDVKM. The CDR3 has 12 amino acids. The CDR3 DNA is TGTGCCAGCAGTATCCCGGGTCAGCCCCAGCATTTT. This sequence encodes CASSIPGQPQHF.

This clone is a singleton in its sample. CDR3 bases: TGTGCCAGCAGCCCTCAGTGGGTCATTAGGTGGGAGACCCAGTACTTC. Its protein is CASSPQWVIRWETQYF. The chain employs TRBV7-2 and TRBJ2-5; D call uncertain. Trimming removed 5 bases at V and 5 bases at J, with 21 bases between. The CDR3 extends over 16 amino acids. CDR1 and CDR2 (germline): SGHTA, FQGNSA. The whole variable domain, remainder taken from reference TRBV7-2 and TRBJ2-5, is GAGVSQSPSNKVTEKGKDVELRCDPISGHTALYWYRQSLGQGLEFLIYFQGNSAPDKSGLPSDRFSAERTGGSVSTLTIQRTQQEDSAVYLCASSPQWVIRWETQYFGPGTRLLVL.

The chain employs TRBV15 and TRBJ2-7, with 7 positions matching TRBD1. The J segment lost 0 bases and the V segment lost 0 bases, leaving 2 bases of the junction unmatched. The CDR3 length is 15 residues. Germline values: CDR1 LNHNV, CDR2 YYDKDF (reference sequence). The CDR3 coding sequence is TGTGCCACCAGCAGAGAAGGGGACAGCTCCTACGAGCAGTACTTC. As protein: CATSREGDSSYEQYF. The whole variable domain, filled in from reference TRBV15 and TRBJ2-7, reads DAMVIQNPRYQVTQFGKPVTLSCSQTLNHNVMYWYQQKSSQAPKLLFHYYDKDFNNEADTPDNFQSRRPNTSFCFLDIRSPGLGDTAMYLCATSREGDSSYEQYFGPGTRLTVT.

The chain recombines TRBV6-1 with TRBJ2-1, with D possibly TRBD1 on 5 matching bases. CDR3 length: 11 amino acids. Between the trimmed V and J ends, which lost 5 bases and 6 bases, there was a span of 5 bases. Looked up from germline, CDR1 is MNHNS and CDR2 is SASEGT. The CDR3 sequence is CASSTGNEQFF. The CDR3 region has the DNA TGTGCCAGCAGTACAGGCAATGAGCAGTTCTTC.

The V gene is TRBV6-4, the J gene TRBJ2-1, with D possibly TRBD1 on 6 matching bases. The V gene's germline CDR1 is MRHNA and CDR2 SNTAGT. This CDR3 has 15 amino acids. Trimming shortened V by 6 bases and J by 0 bases, and 12 bases separated the two germline ends. CDR3 protein: CASSPTGSSYNEQFF. The CDR3 DNA reads TGTGCCAGCAGCCCCACAGGGAGCTCCTACAATGAGCAGTTCTTC.

V usage is TRBV10-1 and J usage is TRBJ2-3; no definite D call. The germline V gene has CDR1 WNHNN and CDR2 SYGVQD (reference sequence). V dropped 3 bases and J dropped 1 base, with 5 bases sitting between them. The CDR3 runs 13 residues. Here the CDR3 DNA reads TGCGCCAGCAGTGATATGGGCACAGATACGCAGTATTTT. Protein sequence: CASSDMGTDTQYF.

The CDR3 DNA sequence: TGTGCCAGCTCACCACGGGGGTTCCACTATGGCTACACCTTC. Its translation is CASSPRGFHYGYTF. J is TRBJ1-2 and V is TRBV18; possibly TRBD1 for D (5 bases). Trimming removed 1 base at V and 3 bases at J, with 9 bases between. The CDR3 is made up of 14 amino acids. The germline gives CDR1 KGHSH, CDR2 LQKENI.

CDR3 protein: CAWSPNERVPQHF. The CDR3 coding sequence is TGTGCCTGGAGTCCAAACGAACGGGTGCCCCAGCATTTT. The J gene is TRBJ1-5, the V gene TRBV30; no definite D call. Germline V gives CDR1 GTSNPN, CDR2 SVGIG (reference sequence). The CDR3 is made up of 13 amino acids. The V and J ends lost 2 bases and 9 bases respectively, with 14 bases between them.

The chain joins TRBV21-1 to TRBJ2-1. TRBV21-1 corresponds to a pseudogene. The CDR3 runs to 12 residues. The CDR3 is CASSKAYNEQFF. The CDR3 DNA is TGTGCCAGCAGCAAGGCCTACAATGAGCAGTTCTTC.

The chain recombines TRBV28 with TRBJ1-2, with D possibly TRBD1 on 5 matching bases. The V gene lost 7 bases and the J gene lost 5 bases, with 14 bases spanning the gap. The CDR3 is 13 residues long. Germline values: CDR1 MDHEN, CDR2 SYDVKM. The CDR3 sequence is CASKSGTDYGYTF. The CDR3 region has the DNA TGTGCCAGCAAATCAGGGACGGATTATGGCTACACCTTC.